This T cell receptor (beta chain) was observed in a study of blood T cell repertoires in COVID-19 (dated by TCRdb to about 2020). Study-level background: The collaborator samples originated in the United States, Italy and Spain and spanned the acute and convalescent phases of COVID-19. Samples were obtained from the ongoing ImmuneRACE study (first 160 participants) and from about 1,300 subjects provided by 6 global collaborators. The prospective study material was composed of cDNA or gDNA derived from T cells, B-cell-depleted T cells, or PBMCs. The sample metadata nearly always contained a de-identified subject ID, COVID-19 status, age in years and sex. The repertoires were released in a freely available public database intended as a resource for research on the immune response to SARS-CoV-2. Subjects who had been exposed to COVID-19, were actively infected with it, or had recovered from it provided the deeply sampled blood TCRbeta repertoires that made up the dataset. HLA class I and class II types, where available, came from metadata supplied by the sample provider rather than from assay-based typing. General study outcomes and caveats: The quantity of clinical and demographic metadata differed by source and by participant and was supplied without curation.

Trimming at the junction amounts to 0 bases on V and 5 bases on J, and the germline ends lie 11 bases apart. The germline V gene gives CDR1 as LGHNT and CDR2 as FRNRAP. Reading from cysteine to phenylalanine, the CDR3 counts 14 amino acids. Just the 42-base CDR3 DNA is kept, in frame starting at base 1. The immunoSEQ Assay, a bias-controlled multiplex PCR, was used to amplify TCRbeta CDR3 regions from genomic DNA. The authors' pipeline ran thus. The number of nucleated cells in each sample was estimated from the amplification of reference gene primers within the assay. To quantify the absolute abundance of each unique TCRbeta CDR3 rearrangement, sequence reads were collapsed and filtered. Productive Simpson clonality was computed per sample as the square root of Simpson's diversity index over productive rearrangements. TCRdb stores this immuneACCESS table with in-frame sequences only. Part of the clones is absent; in the studies checked, under half of the shortfall reflects unresolved V genes, and no reason is known for the rest. V and J calls and clone size are as listed in that table; D and trimming were resolved from the DNA. The sample yields over 300,000 clones; roughly 85% were counted once. Just over 7% of the sample is taken by the ten largest.

Whole blood was collected in K2EDTA tubes by collaborating institutions according to the institutions' own protocols. For TCRbeta analysis, collaborators shipped samples as frozen whole blood, isolated PBMCs, or DNA extracted from either of those sample types. About this clone: Its antigen is currently not known. Per-nucleotide qualities are absent, and no much larger clonotype sits a single base away.

Sequenced sample: peripheral blood. The chain uses TRBV12-5 and TRBJ2-7; a weak D assignment points to TRBD2 (5 bases agree). This TCR was sampled from a human donor in a cohort sampled during active COVID-19. CDR3 region: CASGLVRGWNEQYF. The DNA sequence is TGTGCTAGTGGTTTGGTACGGGGTTGGAACGAGCAGTACTTC.